Below are 5 T cell receptor beta chains sequenced from a single sample in a study of blood T cells in healthy people across ages. Primers used in a second PCR of about 6 to 11 cycles were a sample-barcoded 5' primer and a J-beta primer mix. TCRdb fed the 5' RACE reads into MiXCR, producing one record per CDR3 protein. The sample lists under 2 million distinct CDR3 sequences, about 32% occurring once. The sequencing sample was made of blood. The receptors stem from a woman in her twenties or thirties in good health.

This clonotype has ten or more counts. The chain carries TRBV7-9 and TRBJ2-7; D not resolved. Germline V gives CDR1 SEHNR, CDR2 FQNEAQ (reference sequence). CDR3 size: 13 residues. V lost 1 base and J lost 7, with 11 bases in between. As DNA, the CDR3 is TGTGCCAGCAGCTTAGTGGCAGCTTGGGAGCAGTACTTC. Protein: CASSLVAAWEQYF.

The rearrangement joins TRBV20-1 to TRBJ2-3; D is ambiguous. CDR3 length equals 13 residues. Trimming stripped 0 bases from V and 6 bases from J, with 10 bases between. Germline CDR1 DFQATT, CDR2 SNEGSKA (reference sequence). Here the CDR3 DNA reads TGCAGTGCTAGAGATGGCCCATCTGATACGCAGTATTTT. It is translated as CSARDGPSDTQYF.

The V gene is TRBV3-1, the J gene TRBJ2-1; either TRBD1 or TRBD2 may fit D (5 bases each). The CDR3 loop spans 19 amino acids. In germline, CDR1 is LGHDT, CDR2 YNNKEL (reference sequence). V dropped 0 bases and J dropped 4 bases, with 22 bases sitting between them. Here the CDR3 reads CASSQDVFPGAGFYNEQFF. The CDR3 DNA is TGTGCCAGCAGCCAAGACGTATTCCCCGGGGCAGGTTTTTACAATGAGCAGTTCTTC.

The chain uses TRBV20-1 and TRBJ1-2; D remains ambiguous. The CDR3 is 13 residues long. Deletions cut 6 bases from V and 0 bases from J, with 11 bases between. Germline lookup yields CDR1 DFQATT and CDR2 SNEGSKA (reference sequence). CDR3 sequence reads: CSATLAANYGYTF. The CDR3 region has the DNA TGCAGTGCAACGTTGGCCGCTAACTATGGCTACACCTTC.

There are a few counts of this clonotype. At one end the junction does not follow the germline gene, possibly because of a read error. The rearrangement joins TRBV12-5 to TRBJ2-1; D is perhaps TRBD1 or TRBD2 (5 bases each). CDR3 size: 13 residues. The V gene's germline CDR1 is LGHNT and CDR2 FRNRAP. CDR3 DNA: TGTGCTAGTGGATTGGGGGTCCTCAATGAGCAGTTCTTC. Translating gives CASGLGVLNEQFF. The full variable domain, its missing parts supplied by reference TRBV12-5 and TRBJ2-1, is DARVTQTPRHKVTEMGQEVTMRCQPILGHNTVFWYRQTMMQGLELLAYFRNRAPLDDSGMPKDRFSAEMPDATLATLKIQPSEPRDSAVYFCASGLGVLNEQFFGPGTRLTVL.